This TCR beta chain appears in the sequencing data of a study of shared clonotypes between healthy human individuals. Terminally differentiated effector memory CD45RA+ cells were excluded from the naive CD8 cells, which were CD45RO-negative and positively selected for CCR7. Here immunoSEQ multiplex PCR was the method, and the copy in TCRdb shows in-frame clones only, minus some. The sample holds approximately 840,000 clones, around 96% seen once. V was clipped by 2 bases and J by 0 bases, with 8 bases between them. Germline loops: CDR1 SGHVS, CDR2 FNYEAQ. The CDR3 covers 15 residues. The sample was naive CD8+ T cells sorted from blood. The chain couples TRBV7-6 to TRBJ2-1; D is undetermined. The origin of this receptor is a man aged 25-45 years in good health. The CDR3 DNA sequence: TGTGCCAGCAGCTTAAGAGCAGGCTCCTACAATGAGCAGTTCTTC. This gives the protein CASSLRAGSYNEQFF.